This T cell receptor beta chain is drawn from a study of T cell changes during pregnancy in multiple sclerosis. Germline values: CDR1 SEHNR, CDR2 FQNEAQ (reference sequence). V was pared by 4 bases and J by 8 bases, with 15 bases between. This CDR3 is 14 amino acids long. TCRdb's table, derived via immunoSEQ multiplex PCR, lists solely in-frame clones and lacks some. The sample shows some 13,000 clones, roughly nine tenths of them seen only once. This TCR derives from a female donor in good health, enrolled as a control in a pregnancy study. The genes are TRBV7-9 and TRBJ1-3, with a possible D match to TRBD1 (6 bases). The material sequenced was CD8+ T cells from peripheral blood mononuclear cells, taken in the second trimester of pregnancy. The CDR3: CASSSGQSRDTIYF. The DNA for the CDR3 is TGTGCCAGCAGCTCGGGACAATCCCGGGACACCATATATTTT.